The 2 T cell receptor beta chains below all came from one sample that was sequenced in a study of identical twins. TCRdb called the 5' RACE reads again in MiXCR, with one record for every CDR3 protein. The sample consists of some 1,600,000 distinct CDR3 sequences, around a third of them appearing once. The sample was cord blood. The receptors stem from a newborn girl in good health.

This clonotype was seen at least ten times. The chain joins TRBV29-1 to TRBJ2-7; TRBD2 aligns across 11 bases. The V segment lost 4 bases and the J segment 2 bases; nucleotides outside the gene matches: 7. The CDR3 is made up of 15 amino acids. Germline CDR1 SQVTM, CDR2 ANQGSEA. The CDR3 region has the DNA TGCAGCGTTGTCCCACTAGCGGGGGAAACCTACGAGCAGTACTTC. Amino acid sequence: CSVVPLAGETYEQYF.

The rearrangement links TRBV6-1 to TRBJ1-4; 8 bases are a match to TRBD1. The V gene end was trimmed by 6 bases and the J gene end by 7 bases; junction bases not matched to a gene: 16. The length of the CDR3 is 17 residues. Germline CDR1 MNHNS, CDR2 SASEGT. The chain's CDR3 is CASSGTGRWTFGEKLFF. The CDR3 DNA is TGTGCCAGCAGCGGGACAGGTAGATGGACGTTTGGTGAAAAACTGTTTTTT.